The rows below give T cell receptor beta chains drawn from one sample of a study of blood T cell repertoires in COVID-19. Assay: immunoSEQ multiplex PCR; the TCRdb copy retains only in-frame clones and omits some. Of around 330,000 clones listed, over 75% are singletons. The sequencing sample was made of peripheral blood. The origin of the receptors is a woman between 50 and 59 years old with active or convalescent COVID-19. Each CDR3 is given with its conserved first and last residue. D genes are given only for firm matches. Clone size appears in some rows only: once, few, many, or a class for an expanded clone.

cdr3_aa: CASSYYYGYTF; cdr3_nt: TGTGCCAGCAGTTACTACTATGGCTACACCTTC; d_call: .; v_call: TRBV28; clone_size: .; j_call: TRBJ1-2
cdr3_aa: CASSYGRLSGTQYF; cdr3_nt: TGTGCCAGCAGTTACGGCAGGCTAAGTGGTACCCAGTACTTC; d_call: .; v_call: TRBV6-2/TRBV6-3; clone_size: .; j_call: TRBJ2-5
cdr3_aa: CASSPTLGQGSNEQFF; cdr3_nt: TGCGCCAGCAGCCCTACTTTAGGACAGGGAAGCAATGAGCAGTTCTTC; d_call: TRBD1; v_call: TRBV5-1; clone_size: once; j_call: TRBJ2-1
cdr3_aa: CASSITNTGELFF; cdr3_nt: TGTGCCAGCAGCATCACAAACACCGGGGAGCTGTTTTTT; d_call: .; v_call: TRBV28; clone_size: .; j_call: TRBJ2-2
cdr3_aa: CAISSGLYGYTF; cdr3_nt: TGTGCCATCAGTTCTGGGCTCTATGGCTACACCTTC; d_call: .; v_call: TRBV10-3; clone_size: .; j_call: TRBJ1-2
cdr3_aa: CATRTSTDTQYF; cdr3_nt: TGTGCCACCCGGACTAGCACAGATACGCAGTATTTT; d_call: .; v_call: TRBV27; clone_size: .; j_call: TRBJ2-3
cdr3_aa: CASSPMLNPNYGYTF; cdr3_nt: TGTGCCAGCAGCCCTATGCTTAATCCTAACTATGGCTACACCTTC; d_call: .; v_call: TRBV5-8; clone_size: .; j_call: TRBJ1-2
cdr3_aa: CASSVTSARTGELFF; cdr3_nt: TGTGCCAGCAGCGTAACTAGCGCCCGCACCGGGGAGCTGTTTTTT; d_call: TRBD2; v_call: TRBV7-8; clone_size: .; j_call: TRBJ2-2
cdr3_aa: CASSYLRRELDIQYF; cdr3_nt: TGTGCCAGCAGTTACTTGAGACGGGAGTTAGACATTCAGTACTTC; d_call: .; v_call: TRBV6-2/TRBV6-3; clone_size: .; j_call: TRBJ2-4
cdr3_aa: CASSFQGQVGGEQFF; cdr3_nt: TGTGCCAGCAGCTTCCAGGGACAGGTGGGTGGTGAGCAGTTCTTC; d_call: TRBD1; v_call: TRBV11-2; clone_size: .; j_call: TRBJ2-1
cdr3_aa: CASSLRTGRLDTQYF; cdr3_nt: TGTGCCAGCAGCTTAAGGACAGGGAGGTTAGATACGCAGTATTTT; d_call: TRBD1; v_call: TRBV7-3; clone_size: .; j_call: TRBJ2-3
cdr3_aa: CASSHRGSNYGYTF; cdr3_nt: TGTGCCAGTAGTCACAGGGGCTCTAACTATGGCTACACCTTC; d_call: TRBD1; v_call: TRBV19; clone_size: .; j_call: TRBJ1-2
cdr3_aa: CASSFTGTVNTEAFF; cdr3_nt: TGTGCCAGCAGCTTTACCGGGACAGTGAACACTGAAGCTTTCTTT; d_call: TRBD1; v_call: TRBV11-2; clone_size: .; j_call: TRBJ1-1
cdr3_aa: CASSTRQDNEQFF; cdr3_nt: TGTGCCAGCAGCACGCGACAGGACAATGAGCAGTTCTTC; d_call: .; v_call: TRBV7-3; clone_size: .; j_call: TRBJ2-1
cdr3_aa: CASLGQRTNYGYTF; cdr3_nt: TGTGCCAGCCTTGGACAGAGGACTAACTATGGCTACACCTTC; d_call: .; v_call: TRBV2; clone_size: .; j_call: TRBJ1-2
cdr3_aa: CASSAGGDNTEAFF; cdr3_nt: TGTGCCAGCTCAGCAGGGGGCGATAACACTGAAGCTTTCTTT; d_call: TRBD1; v_call: TRBV18; clone_size: .; j_call: TRBJ1-1
cdr3_aa: CASSLGQTNTEAFF; cdr3_nt: TGTGCCAGCAGCTTGGGACAGACAAACACTGAAGCTTTCTTT; d_call: TRBD1; v_call: TRBV7-8; clone_size: .; j_call: TRBJ1-1
cdr3_aa: CASSYSATGNTEAFF; cdr3_nt: TGTGCCAGCAGTTACTCGGCGACAGGGAACACTGAAGCTTTCTTT; d_call: .; v_call: TRBV6-5; clone_size: .; j_call: TRBJ1-1
cdr3_aa: CASSYGGLAGAVQETQYF; cdr3_nt: TGTGCCAGCAGTTACGGGGGACTAGCGGGAGCCGTACAAGAGACCCAGTACTTC; d_call: TRBD2; v_call: TRBV6-2/TRBV6-3; clone_size: .; j_call: TRBJ2-5
cdr3_aa: CATSDPMTPDEQFF; cdr3_nt: TGTGCCACCAGTGATCCTATGACTCCGGATGAGCAGTTCTTC; d_call: .; v_call: TRBV24-1; clone_size: .; j_call: TRBJ2-1
cdr3_aa: CAGQPGKWWSYNEQFF; cdr3_nt: TGTGCCGGCCAGCCAGGGAAATGGTGGTCCTACAATGAGCAGTTCTTC; d_call: .; v_call: TRBV28; clone_size: once; j_call: TRBJ2-1
cdr3_aa: CASSLASGGYEQYF; cdr3_nt: TGCGCCAGCAGCTTGGCTAGCGGGGGCTACGAGCAGTACTTC; d_call: TRBD2; v_call: TRBV5-1; clone_size: few; j_call: TRBJ2-7
cdr3_aa: CASSPDRVTSYTF; cdr3_nt: TGTGCCAGCAGCCCGGACAGAGTAACAAGCTACACCTTC; d_call: .; v_call: TRBV2; clone_size: .; j_call: TRBJ1-2
cdr3_aa: CASSQREALSGNTIYF; cdr3_nt: TGTGCCAGCAGCCAGAGGGAGGCCCTATCTGGAAACACCATATATTTT; d_call: .; v_call: TRBV4-2; clone_size: .; j_call: TRBJ1-3
cdr3_aa: CASSQWDRANTEAFF; cdr3_nt: TGTGCCAGCAGCCAATGGGACAGGGCAAACACTGAAGCTTTCTTT; d_call: TRBD1; v_call: TRBV3-1/TRBV3-2; clone_size: .; j_call: TRBJ1-1
cdr3_aa: CASSPPGTGSGAFF; cdr3_nt: TGCGCCAGCAGCCCCCCCGGGACAGGGAGTGGAGCTTTCTTT; d_call: TRBD1; v_call: TRBV5-1; clone_size: .; j_call: TRBJ1-1
cdr3_aa: CASSPQQGTTYEQYF; cdr3_nt: TGTGCCAGCAGCCCCCAGCAAGGGACAACCTACGAGCAGTACTTC; d_call: .; v_call: TRBV7-6; clone_size: .; j_call: TRBJ2-7
cdr3_aa: CASSFAVDGYTF; cdr3_nt: TGTGCCAGCAGCTTCGCAGTGGATGGCTACACCTTC; d_call: .; v_call: TRBV7-2; clone_size: once; j_call: TRBJ1-2